The rows below give T cell receptor beta chains drawn from one sample of a study of blood T cell repertoires in COVID-19. Only in-frame clones appear in the TCRdb table, and some are missing; sequencing was by immunoSEQ multiplex PCR. The sample has around 300,000 clones, 88% seen once. Sequences were obtained from PBMCs or T cells enriched from blood (not recorded which). Receptor source: a woman aged 55-75 years in a cohort exposed to, infected with or recovered from COVID-19 (not recorded which). Both conserved end residues are part of each CDR3. Clone sizes are given selectively: once, few, many, or a class where the clone is expanded.

j_gene | v_gene | abundance | CDR3aa
TRBJ2-7 | TRBV28 | - | CASSLSGNSYEQYF
TRBJ2-7 | TRBV3-1/TRBV3-2 | - | CASSQGKGLPTYEQYF
TRBJ2-1 | TRBV15 | once | CATSRGTGGYNEQFF
TRBJ1-2 | TRBV28 | - | CASSWGGSQDGYTF
TRBJ2-3 | TRBV27 | - | CASSPRLAGGPDTQYF
TRBJ2-7 | TRBV9 | - | CASSVGGTGAYEQYF
TRBJ2-7 | TRBV5-8 | once | CASSPGQGAGEQYF
TRBJ1-5 | TRBV7-2 | - | CASSLDRAWGGDSNQPQHF
TRBJ1-1 | TRBV19 | - | CASSILTQGNLAFF
TRBJ1-1 | TRBV28 | - | CASSLASQGFTEAFF
TRBJ2-3 | TRBV7-3 | - | CASSAQGTRTDTQYF
TRBJ2-7 | TRBV30 | - | CAWSGGYSGQGPSYEQYF
TRBJ2-7 | TRBV4-1 | - | CASSQDDRGSRKQYF
TRBJ1-1 | TRBV2 | - | CASRKSVEAFF
TRBJ2-1 | TRBV9 | once | CASSPGVGGYNEQFF
TRBJ2-7 | TRBV28 | - | CASSLAGGSYEQYF
TRBJ2-5 | TRBV5-1 | - | CASSLPSGPQETQYF
TRBJ1-2 | TRBV14 | - | CASSQDGGGVGYTF
TRBJ2-3 | TRBV28 | - | CASSLYPPGARTDTQYF
TRBJ2-7 | TRBV7-9 | - | CASSLADKATSKQYF
TRBJ1-4 | TRBV6-5 | - | CASSYSGAQGEKLFF
TRBJ2-5 | TRBV9 | - | CASSVRPSPGETQYF
TRBJ2-1 | TRBV6-2/TRBV6-3 | - | CASSRPGTSGRSHEQFF
TRBJ2-1 | TRBV28 | - | CASTVLAGAQFF
TRBJ1-1 | TRBV7-9 | - | CASSLVQVDTEAFF
TRBJ1-6 | TRBV6-5 | - | CASSYRGEYYNSPLHF
TRBJ2-3 | TRBV2 | - | CASSASGTKSTDTQYF
TRBJ2-3 | TRBV6-6 | few | CASSRRDRTSSGGRDTQYF
TRBJ1-5 | TRBV3-1/TRBV3-2 | - | CASSSGGGYQPQHF
TRBJ2-7 | TRBV28 | - | CASRYPQGYEQYF
TRBJ1-1 | TRBV7-2 | - | CASSLQGQGAGEAFF
TRBJ2-3 | TRBV7-2 | - | CASSSRRGHTDTQYF
TRBJ2-7 | TRBV20-1 | - | CSASVAGNSYEQYF
TRBJ2-6 | TRBV24-1 | - | CATSVNSQGTGANVLTF
TRBJ2-1 | TRBV4-3 | - | CASSQVWGGEQFF
TRBJ2-1 | TRBV3-1/TRBV3-2 | once | CASSTSRTSGRSNEQFF
TRBJ2-3 | TRBV7-2 | - | CASSLGGLLGDTQYF
TRBJ1-6 | TRBV7-9 | - | CASSLGRPNSPLHF
TRBJ1-4 | TRBV4-1 | - | CASSLTTGTGGEKLFF
TRBJ2-1 | TRBV5-5 | - | CASSLRDRGAPYNEQFF
TRBJ2-7 | TRBV7-8 | once | CASSPRGSYEQYF
TRBJ1-2 | TRBV10-1 | - | CASSPGTFNYGYTF
TRBJ2-5 | TRBV9 | once | CASSPGGGIGETQYF
TRBJ2-1 | TRBV6-9 | once | CASNNGGANNEQFF
TRBJ1-1 | TRBV19 | - | CASSHTGMNTEAFF
TRBJ1-1 | TRBV19 | - | CASRPPTGRRMNTEAFF
TRBJ1-6 | TRBV27 | once | CASSLRGLYNSPLHF
TRBJ2-1 | TRBV27 | - | CASSPTDARVNEQFF
TRBJ2-3 | TRBV7-2 | - | CASRARQGATDTQYF
TRBJ1-1 | TRBV29-1 | - | CSVAKDMNTEAFF
TRBJ2-7 | TRBV14 | - | CASSQETGGSYEQYF
TRBJ2-3 | TRBV5-6 | few | CASSLLGYGKQYF
TRBJ2-7 | TRBV7-2 | - | CASSLQLAGTYEQYF